This T cell receptor beta chain was identified during a study of cytomegalovirus exposure and HLA in healthy donors. Primers included in the PCR were 60 Vbeta and 13 Jbeta primers. Assay: immunoSEQ multiplex PCR; the TCRdb copy retains only in-frame clones and omits some. This table holds roughly 120,000 clones, roughly 73% found once. There are 14 residues in the CDR3. CDR1 and CDR2 from the germline V gene are SGDLS and YYNGEE. Trimming took off 1 base at V and 0 bases at J, with 7 bases between the two ends. The chain uses TRBV9 and TRBJ1-1; D remains ambiguous. The sample taken for sequencing was PBMCs. The TCR comes from a man in his sixties in good health and CMV-seropositive. The DNA of the CDR3 is TGTGCCAGCAGCGTATCCCCTATGAACACTGAAGCTTTCTTT. It codes for CASSVSPMNTEAFF.